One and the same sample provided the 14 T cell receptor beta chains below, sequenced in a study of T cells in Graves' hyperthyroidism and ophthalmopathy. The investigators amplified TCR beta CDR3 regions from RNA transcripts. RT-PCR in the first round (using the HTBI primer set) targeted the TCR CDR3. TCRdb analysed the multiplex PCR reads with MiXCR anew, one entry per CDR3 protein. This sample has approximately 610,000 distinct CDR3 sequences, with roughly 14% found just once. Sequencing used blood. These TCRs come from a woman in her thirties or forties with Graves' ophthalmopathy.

CDR3 loop: CASSHTRTGTEAFF. The CDR3 DNA sequence: TGTGCCAGCAGCCATACCCGGACAGGCACTGAAGCTTTCTTT. The rearrangement uses TRBV3-1 and TRBJ1-1; 7 bases match TRBD1. The ends lost 3 bases at V and 4 bases at J; junction bases unmatched: 5. Germline CDR1 LGHDT, CDR2 YNNKEL (reference sequence). The CDR3 is 14 residues long.

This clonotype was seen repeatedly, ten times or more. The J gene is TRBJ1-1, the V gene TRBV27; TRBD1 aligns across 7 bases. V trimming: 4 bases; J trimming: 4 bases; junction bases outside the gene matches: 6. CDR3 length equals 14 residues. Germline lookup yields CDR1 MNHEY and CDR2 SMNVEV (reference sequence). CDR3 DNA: TGTGCCAGCAGTTCGACAGGGAGGTCCACTGAAGCTTTCTTT. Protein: CASSSTGRSTEAFF.

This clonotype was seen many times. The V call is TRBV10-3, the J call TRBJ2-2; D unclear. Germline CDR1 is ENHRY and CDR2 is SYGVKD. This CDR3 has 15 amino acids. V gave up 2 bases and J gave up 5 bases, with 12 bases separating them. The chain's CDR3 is CAISEPIEGTGELFF. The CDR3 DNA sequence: TGTGCCATCAGTGAGCCCATCGAAGGAACCGGGGAGCTGTTTTTT.

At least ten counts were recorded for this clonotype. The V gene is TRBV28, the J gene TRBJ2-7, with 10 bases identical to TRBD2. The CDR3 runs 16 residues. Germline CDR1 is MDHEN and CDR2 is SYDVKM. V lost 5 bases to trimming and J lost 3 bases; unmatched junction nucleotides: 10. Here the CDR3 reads CASSVLAGEDGYEQYF. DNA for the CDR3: TGTGCCAGCAGTGTTCTAGCGGGAGAGGACGGCTACGAGCAGTACTTC.

This CDR3 is CASSYGPGVTYEQYF. The CDR3 DNA reads TGTGCCAGCAGTTACGGTCCCGGGGTCACCTACGAGCAGTACTTC. The chain employs TRBV6-2 or TRBV6-3 and TRBJ2-7, with D maybe TRBD2 (5 bases). V was pared by 2 bases and J by 2 bases, with 13 bases between. In germline, CDR1 is MNHEY, CDR2 SVGEGT. CDR3 length: 15 amino acids.

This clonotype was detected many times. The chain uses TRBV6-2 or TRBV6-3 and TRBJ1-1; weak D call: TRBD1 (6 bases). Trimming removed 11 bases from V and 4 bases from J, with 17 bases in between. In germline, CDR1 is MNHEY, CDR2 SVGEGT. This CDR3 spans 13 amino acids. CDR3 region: CALHREGGTEAFF. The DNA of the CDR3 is TGTGCCCTCCACAGGGAGGGAGGCACTGAAGCTTTCTTT.

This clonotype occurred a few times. CDR3 DNA: TGCAGTGCCAGGACTTCTACCATCACCTCCTCTGGAAACACCATATATTTT. It specifies CSARTSTITSSGNTIYF. The gene calls are TRBV20-1 and TRBJ1-3; D is undetermined. CDR1 and CDR2 from the germline V gene are DFQATT and SNEGSKA (reference sequence). This CDR3 comprises 17 residues. V shed 6 bases and J shed 0 bases, with 21 bases lying between them.

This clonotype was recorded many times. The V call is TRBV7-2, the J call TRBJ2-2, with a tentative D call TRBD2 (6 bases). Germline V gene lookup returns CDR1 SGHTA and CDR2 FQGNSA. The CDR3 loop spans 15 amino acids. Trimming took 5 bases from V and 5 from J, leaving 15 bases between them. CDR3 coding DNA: TGTGCCAGCAGCGCCGGGACTCTGAAGACCGGGGAGCTGTTTTTT. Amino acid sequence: CASSAGTLKTGELFF.

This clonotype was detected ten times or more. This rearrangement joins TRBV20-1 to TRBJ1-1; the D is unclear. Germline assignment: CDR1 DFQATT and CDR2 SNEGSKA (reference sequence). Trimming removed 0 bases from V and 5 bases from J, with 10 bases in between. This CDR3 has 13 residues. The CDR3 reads CSARDTRGTEAFF. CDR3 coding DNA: TGCAGTGCTAGAGATACCCGCGGGACTGAAGCTTTCTTT.

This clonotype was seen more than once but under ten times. CDR3 residues: CASSYGGRPEAFF. DNA for the CDR3: TGTGCCAGCAGTTACGGCGGTCGGCCTGAAGCTTTCTTT. The V gene is TRBV6-2 or TRBV6-3, the J gene TRBJ1-1; no clear D gene. V was clipped by 2 bases and J by 6 bases, with 10 bases between them. The CDR3 loop spans 13 amino acids. The germline V gene encodes CDR1 MNHEY and CDR2 SVGEGT.

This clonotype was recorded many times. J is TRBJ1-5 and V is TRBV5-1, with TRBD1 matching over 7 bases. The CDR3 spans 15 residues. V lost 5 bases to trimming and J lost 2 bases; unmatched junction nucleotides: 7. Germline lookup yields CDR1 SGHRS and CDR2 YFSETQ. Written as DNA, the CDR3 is TGCGCCAGCAGACTTACAGGGGTTGGCAATCAGCCCCAGCATTTT. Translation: CASRLTGVGNQPQHF.

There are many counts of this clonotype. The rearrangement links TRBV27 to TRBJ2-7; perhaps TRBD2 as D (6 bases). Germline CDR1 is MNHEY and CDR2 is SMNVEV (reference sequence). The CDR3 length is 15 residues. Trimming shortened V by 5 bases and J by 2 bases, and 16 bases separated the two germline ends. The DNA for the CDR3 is TGTGCCAGCAGTGCCGCGGCGGGGCAACCCTACGAGCAGTACTTC. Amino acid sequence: CASSAAAGQPYEQYF.

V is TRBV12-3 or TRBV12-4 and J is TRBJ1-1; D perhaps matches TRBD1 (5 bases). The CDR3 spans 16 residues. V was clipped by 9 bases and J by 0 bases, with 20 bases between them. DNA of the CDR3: TGTGCCAGTATAGGGACCAAACCCTCCATGAACACTGAAGCTTTCTTT. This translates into CASIGTKPSMNTEAFF.

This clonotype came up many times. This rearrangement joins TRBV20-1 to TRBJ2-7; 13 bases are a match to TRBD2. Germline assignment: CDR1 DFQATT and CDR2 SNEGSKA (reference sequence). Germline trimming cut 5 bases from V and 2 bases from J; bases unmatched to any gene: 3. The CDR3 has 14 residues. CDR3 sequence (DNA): TGCAGTGCTCGAGGGACTAGCGGGACCTACGAGCAGTACTTC. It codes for CSARGTSGTYEQYF.